The 13 T cell receptor beta chains reported below all come from one sample, sequenced in a study of T cell responses to AZD1222 COVID-19 vaccine. The protocol was immunoSEQ multiplex PCR, while the TCRdb copy is restricted to in-frame clones and leaves out a portion. The table shows approximately 90,000 clones, with 65% to 90% occurring only once. The specimen was peripheral blood, collected on day 0 of AZD1222 vaccination. Receptor source: an adult in good health.

V and J are TRBV6-4 and TRBJ2-1; tentatively, D is TRBD1 or TRBD2 (5 bases each). The V and J ends lost 0 bases and 5 bases respectively, with 11 bases between them. Germline assignment: CDR1 MRHNA and CDR2 SNTAGT. The CDR3 covers 15 residues. As DNA, the CDR3 is TGTGCCAGCAGTGACTCGGGGACCACGAACAATGAGCAGTTCTTC. Encoded protein: CASSDSGTTNNEQFF.

The J gene is TRBJ2-3, the V gene TRBV5-3; TRBD2 might be the D (6 bases). TRBV5-3 is flagged as an ORF with uncertain function. Trimming shortened V by 1 base and J by 0 bases, and 18 bases separated the two germline ends. The CDR3 has 18 residues. The CDR3 is CARSLIGRAGTSTDTQYF. As DNA, the CDR3 is TGTGCCAGAAGCTTGATAGGTAGGGCAGGGACTAGCACAGATACGCAGTATTTT.

This chain links TRBV5-4 with TRBJ2-5; perhaps TRBD1 as D (6 bases). The CDR3 runs to 15 residues. Looked up from germline, CDR1 is SGHNT and CDR2 is YYREEE (reference sequence). With 3 bases removed from V and 0 bases from J, the gap between germline ends came to 12 bases. The DNA of the CDR3 is TGTGCCAGCAGCTCGAACCGGGACAACCAAGAGACCCAGTACTTC. Translating gives CASSSNRDNQETQYF. The full variable domain, in which reference TRBV5-4 and TRBJ2-5 provide the parts outside the CDR3, is ETGVTQSPTHLIKTRGQQVTLRCSSQSGHNTVSWYQQALGQGPQFIFQYYREEENGRGNFPPRFSGLQFPNYSSELNVNALELDDSALYLCASSSNRDNQETQYFGPGTRLLVL.

This clone has only a few counts. This sequence joins TRBV7-9 and TRBJ2-7, with D unclear. The germline V gene encodes CDR1 SEHNR and CDR2 FQNEAQ (reference sequence). CDR3 length: 12 residues. Trimming took 10 bases from V and 4 from J, leaving 14 bases between them. Here the CDR3 reads CAIMDGPYEQYF. The CDR3 coding sequence is TGTGCCATCATGGACGGGCCTTACGAGCAGTACTTC.

The chain joins TRBV18 to TRBJ2-1, with 11 bases lining up with TRBD2. The junction had 5 bases not matched to a gene; V was cut back by 6 bases and J by 4 bases. The CDR3 consists of 15 residues. The germline CDR1 and CDR2 sequences are KGHSH and LQKENI. CDR3 amino acids: CASSFGTSGYNEQFF. The CDR3 DNA is TGTGCCAGCTCCTTCGGGACTAGCGGTTACAATGAGCAGTTCTTC.

For the CDR3, the DNA is TGCAGTGCTAGTAGGACTAATGAAAAACTGTTTTTT. Protein: CSASRTNEKLFF. The chain uses TRBV20-1 and TRBJ1-4; D is unresolved. The CDR3 extends over 12 amino acids. Germline loops: CDR1 DFQATT, CDR2 SNEGSKA (reference sequence). V lost 3 bases and J 2 bases, leaving 4 bases between the germline ends.

The rearrangement joins TRBV29-1 to TRBJ1-3, with D tentatively TRBD1 (6 bases). Trimming removed 7 bases from V and 0 bases from J, with 16 bases in between. The CDR3 runs to 15 residues. The germline gives CDR1 SQVTM, CDR2 ANQGSEA. In nucleotides, the CDR3 is TGCAGCGCACGAGGGGGACCGAGCTCTGGAAACACCATATATTTT. Encoded protein: CSARGGPSSGNTIYF.

The CDR3 reads CASSLQAQYF. The CDR3 DNA follows: TGTGCCAGCAGCTTACAGGCGCAGTATTTT. The chain joins TRBV7-3 to TRBJ2-3; D is unresolved. Looked up from germline, CDR1 is SGHTA and CDR2 is FQGTGA. The CDR3 covers 10 residues. V was shortened by 2 bases and J by 10 bases, with 4 bases between the two germline ends.

The chain recombines TRBV7-2 with TRBJ2-3; no clear D. There are 14 residues in the CDR3. Germline V gene sequence: CDR1 SGHTA, CDR2 FQGNSA. Trimming shortened V by 6 bases and J by 5 bases, and 15 bases separated the two germline ends. CDR3 loop: CASSSGSPIDTQYF. The CDR3 bases are TGTGCCAGCAGTTCGGGTAGCCCGATAGATACGCAGTATTTT. Using reference TRBV7-2 and TRBJ2-3 for the parts outside the CDR3, the full variable domain is GAGVSQSPSNKVTEKGKDVELRCDPISGHTALYWYRQSLGQGLEFLIYFQGNSAPDKSGLPSDRFSAERTGGSVSTLTIQRTQQEDSAVYLCASSSGSPIDTQYFGPGTRLTVL.

V usage is TRBV9 and J usage is TRBJ1-4; D gene unclear. Germline V lookup: CDR1 SGDLS, CDR2 YYNGEE. The CDR3 is made up of 14 amino acids. V lost 0 bases and J lost 8, with 11 bases in between. The CDR3 sequence: CASSVVASGEKLFF. The CDR3 nucleotides read TGTGCCAGCAGCGTAGTAGCCAGTGGGGAAAAACTGTTTTTT. The whole variable domain, filled in from reference TRBV9 and TRBJ1-4, reads DSGVTQTPKHLITATGQRVTLRCSPRSGDLSVYWYQQSLDQGLQFLIQYYNGEERAKGNILERFSAQQFPDLHSELNLSSLELGDSALYFCASSVVASGEKLFFGSGTQLSVL.

The V call is TRBV28, the J call TRBJ2-1; 8 nucleotides line up with TRBD1. The ends lost 6 bases at V and 8 bases at J; junction bases unmatched: 9. The CDR3 has 14 residues. Germline V CDR1 and CDR2: MDHEN, SYDVKM. CDR3 sequence (DNA): TGTGCCAGCAGCGACAGGGGCCCAAGGGATGAGCAGTTCTTC. Encoded protein: CASSDRGPRDEQFF.

The chain employs TRBV28 and TRBJ1-3, with D unresolved. Germline CDR1 is MDHEN and CDR2 is SYDVKM. CDR3 length: 15 residues. Trimming left V 5 bases short and J 2 bases short, with 13 bases between. As DNA, the CDR3 is TGTGCCAGCAGTCTCCAGATCGTAGCTGGAAACACCATATATTTT. Its translation: CASSLQIVAGNTIYF.

This rearrangement joins TRBV5-1 to TRBJ1-1; D perhaps matches TRBD1 (6 bases). Germline V gene sequence: CDR1 SGHRS, CDR2 YFSETQ. The CDR3 contains 19 residues. The germline V and J ends were trimmed by 3 bases and 3 bases, with 27 bases remaining between them. In nucleotides, the CDR3 is TGCGCCAGCAGCTCCCCATCGGGGGGCCGGGGATTAACGTACACTGAAGCTTTCTTT. Translating gives CASSSPSGGRGLTYTEAFF.